A selection of T cell receptor beta chains follows, all from one sample in a study of cytomegalovirus exposure and HLA in healthy donors. Sequencing was performed with immunoSEQ multiplex PCR; in TCRdb, only in-frame clones are kept and a portion is missing. The sample yields 200,000 to 250,000 clones, around four fifths seen once. Sequencing was carried out using PBMCs. These TCRs come from a middle-aged man in good health and CMV-seronegative. CDR3s include the opening cysteine and the closing phenylalanine or tryptophan. Each record gives: CDR3 DNA, CDR3 protein, V gene, clone size, J gene, D gene. A D gene is named only where the DNA matches it firmly. The listing skips clone size in some rows; elsewhere it reads once, few, many or a size class.

cdr3_nt: TGTGCCAGTAGGCAAGCTGGAGAGACCCAGTACTTC; cdr3_aa: CASRQAGETQYF; v_call: TRBV19; clone_size: few; j_call: TRBJ2-5; d_call: .
cdr3_nt: TGCAGCGTTGACCCAGGTTCCTCTGGGGCCAACGTCCTGACTTTC; cdr3_aa: CSVDPGSSGANVLTF; v_call: TRBV29-1; clone_size: few; j_call: TRBJ2-6; d_call: .
cdr3_nt: TGTGCCAGCAGCCCGGGACAGTATAGCAATCAGCCCCAGCATTTT; cdr3_aa: CASSPGQYSNQPQHF; v_call: TRBV28; clone_size: few; j_call: TRBJ1-5; d_call: TRBD1
cdr3_nt: TGTGCCAGCAGCGTAAGGACAGACTACGAGCAGTACTTC; cdr3_aa: CASSVRTDYEQYF; v_call: TRBV9; clone_size: .; j_call: TRBJ2-7; d_call: .
cdr3_nt: TGTGCCAGCCACTGGGAGCAGTTCTTC; cdr3_aa: CASHWEQFF; v_call: TRBV2; clone_size: .; j_call: TRBJ2-1; d_call: .
cdr3_nt: TGTGCCAGCAGCCCCTTGTATAACTATGGCTACACCTTC; cdr3_aa: CASSPLYNYGYTF; v_call: TRBV27; clone_size: few; j_call: TRBJ1-2; d_call: .
cdr3_nt: TGTGCCAGCAGCCCTACACGCCAGGGCTGGGGTGGCTACACCTTC; cdr3_aa: CASSPTRQGWGGYTF; v_call: TRBV28; clone_size: .; j_call: TRBJ1-2; d_call: .
cdr3_nt: TGTGCCAGTAGTATAGGTCGAGCAGGGGCTGGAAACACCATATATTTT; cdr3_aa: CASSIGRAGAGNTIYF; v_call: TRBV19; clone_size: .; j_call: TRBJ1-3; d_call: .
cdr3_nt: TGTGCCAGCAGCTTAAACAGGGGCTGCTACAGCAATCAGCCCCAGCATTTT; cdr3_aa: CASSLNRGCYSNQPQHF; v_call: TRBV7-3; clone_size: .; j_call: TRBJ1-5; d_call: TRBD1
cdr3_nt: TGCAGCGGGCGGACAGGTTACACTGAAGCTTTCTTT; cdr3_aa: CSGRTGYTEAFF; v_call: TRBV29-1; clone_size: .; j_call: TRBJ1-1; d_call: TRBD1
cdr3_nt: TGTGCCAGCAGGGGGGGGACCCAGTACTTC; cdr3_aa: CASRGGTQYF; v_call: TRBV2; clone_size: .; j_call: TRBJ2-5; d_call: .
cdr3_nt: TGTGCCAGCAGCCGTTCCGGGAGCAACACTGAAGCTTTCTTT; cdr3_aa: CASSRSGSNTEAFF; v_call: TRBV7-9; clone_size: .; j_call: TRBJ1-1; d_call: .
cdr3_nt: TGTGCCACCCGACAGGGAAATCAGCCCCAGCATTTT; cdr3_aa: CATRQGNQPQHF; v_call: TRBV19; clone_size: few; j_call: TRBJ1-5; d_call: TRBD1
cdr3_nt: TGTGCCAGCAGCCCGGGGGAGGGGAGGTCAGCTTTCTTT; cdr3_aa: CASSPGEGRSAFF; v_call: TRBV7-9; clone_size: .; j_call: TRBJ1-1; d_call: .
cdr3_nt: TGTGCCAGCAGTCTAGACAGGGGAAGGACCAAAAACATTCAGTACTTC; cdr3_aa: CASSLDRGRTKNIQYF; v_call: TRBV6-6; clone_size: .; j_call: TRBJ2-4; d_call: TRBD1
cdr3_nt: TGTGCCAGCAGTTTGCTCGGGGGCTACACCTTC; cdr3_aa: CASSLLGGYTF; v_call: TRBV28; clone_size: .; j_call: TRBJ1-2; d_call: .
cdr3_nt: TGTGCCAGCAGCCTGACCGGGACTAGCGGGAATCTAACCTACGAGCAGTACTTC; cdr3_aa: CASSLTGTSGNLTYEQYF; v_call: TRBV5-6; clone_size: .; j_call: TRBJ2-7; d_call: TRBD2
cdr3_nt: TGTGCCTGGACCACTAGGCTGGGGTTCCGGTCTGGGGCCAACGTCCTGACTTTC; cdr3_aa: CAWTTRLGFRSGANVLTF; v_call: TRBV30; clone_size: few; j_call: TRBJ2-6; d_call: .
cdr3_nt: TGTGCCAGCGCCCGACTAGCGGGGGGGGCGGGAGAGCAGTTCTTC; cdr3_aa: CASARLAGGAGEQFF; v_call: TRBV6-1; clone_size: .; j_call: TRBJ2-1; d_call: TRBD2
cdr3_nt: TGTGCCAGCAGGACAGGGAAGCACAATGAGCAGTTCTTC; cdr3_aa: CASRTGKHNEQFF; v_call: TRBV6-5; clone_size: .; j_call: TRBJ2-1; d_call: TRBD1
cdr3_nt: TGTGCCATCAGTTTAGCGGGACTAGCGGGAGGGCCCTCCTACGAGCAGTACTTC; cdr3_aa: CAISLAGLAGGPSYEQYF; v_call: TRBV10-3; clone_size: .; j_call: TRBJ2-7; d_call: TRBD2
cdr3_nt: TGTGCCAGCAGTTTTGGGGGAGGCGCCACCGGGGAGCTGTTTTTT; cdr3_aa: CASSFGGGATGELFF; v_call: TRBV27; clone_size: .; j_call: TRBJ2-2; d_call: .
cdr3_nt: TGTGCCAGCAGCTTAGGGGGCCAGTGGGGTGAGCAGTTCTTC; cdr3_aa: CASSLGGQWGEQFF; v_call: TRBV7-6; clone_size: .; j_call: TRBJ2-1; d_call: .
cdr3_nt: TGTGCCAGCACCATGACAGCCAGAGGTAGCTACGAGCAGTACTTC; cdr3_aa: CASTMTARGSYEQYF; v_call: TRBV27; clone_size: .; j_call: TRBJ2-7; d_call: .
cdr3_nt: TGCGCCAGCAGCTACACAGGGTCGGCTAATGAAAAACTGTTTTTT; cdr3_aa: CASSYTGSANEKLFF; v_call: TRBV5-1; clone_size: .; j_call: TRBJ1-4; d_call: .
cdr3_nt: TGTGCCAGCACCCAAGGGGACAGGGTTAGGAATGAGCAGTTCTTC; cdr3_aa: CASTQGDRVRNEQFF; v_call: TRBV6-1; clone_size: .; j_call: TRBJ2-1; d_call: TRBD1
cdr3_nt: TGCGCCAGACGAGCCGCAACCCGGCCTCAGGCCTACGAGCAGTACTTC; cdr3_aa: CARRAATRPQAYEQYF; v_call: TRBV5-1; clone_size: .; j_call: TRBJ2-7; d_call: .
cdr3_nt: TGCGCCAGCAGCTCGGGGGACAGCACAGATACGCAGTATTTT; cdr3_aa: CASSSGDSTDTQYF; v_call: TRBV5-1; clone_size: .; j_call: TRBJ2-3; d_call: .
cdr3_nt: TGTGCCAGCAGTTTCTCCGGGACAGGGGGCTTGGAGACCCAGTACTTC; cdr3_aa: CASSFSGTGGLETQYF; v_call: TRBV28; clone_size: .; j_call: TRBJ2-5; d_call: TRBD1
cdr3_nt: TGTGCCAGCAGTAGGCCGGGACTAGCGTCGAATGAGCAGTTCTTC; cdr3_aa: CASSRPGLASNEQFF; v_call: TRBV27; clone_size: .; j_call: TRBJ2-1; d_call: TRBD2
cdr3_nt: TGTGCCAGCAAAGGACTAGCGGGAGTGTACGAGCAGTACTTC; cdr3_aa: CASKGLAGVYEQYF; v_call: TRBV27; clone_size: .; j_call: TRBJ2-7; d_call: TRBD2
cdr3_nt: TGTGCCAGCAGCTTAGCCCTGTATATGCAGTACTTC; cdr3_aa: CASSLALYMQYF; v_call: TRBV7-2; clone_size: few; j_call: TRBJ2-7; d_call: .
cdr3_nt: TGTGCCAGTAGTATATGGCGGCAGGGTCGAAGGGAGCAGTACTTC; cdr3_aa: CASSIWRQGRREQYF; v_call: TRBV19; clone_size: .; j_call: TRBJ2-7; d_call: .
cdr3_nt: TGTGCCAGTAGAACCCGGACTAGCGCGGAGACCCAGTACTTC; cdr3_aa: CASRTRTSAETQYF; v_call: TRBV19; clone_size: once; j_call: TRBJ2-5; d_call: TRBD2
cdr3_nt: TGCGCCAGCAGCTCGGGGCAGGGGGTCGTCTATGGCTACACCTTC; cdr3_aa: CASSSGQGVVYGYTF; v_call: TRBV5-1; clone_size: .; j_call: TRBJ1-2; d_call: TRBD1
cdr3_nt: TGTGCCAGCAGCCACAGTAGCGGGAAGGTCTACGAGCAGTACTTC; cdr3_aa: CASSHSSGKVYEQYF; v_call: TRBV14; clone_size: .; j_call: TRBJ2-7; d_call: TRBD2
cdr3_nt: TGCAGCGTTGTGATCAGAGAAAAACTGTTTTTT; cdr3_aa: CSVVIREKLFF; v_call: TRBV29-1; clone_size: .; j_call: TRBJ1-4; d_call: .
cdr3_nt: TGTGCCACCAGCACAAGGCTAGTGGAGCCTAATCAGCCCCAGCATTTT; cdr3_aa: CATSTRLVEPNQPQHF; v_call: TRBV15; clone_size: .; j_call: TRBJ1-5; d_call: .
cdr3_nt: TGTGCCAGTAGTGGGACAGTATACTCCTACGAGCAGTACTTC; cdr3_aa: CASSGTVYSYEQYF; v_call: TRBV19; clone_size: .; j_call: TRBJ2-7; d_call: TRBD1
cdr3_nt: TGTGCCTGGAGTGTATCCGGGAGCTCCTATAATTCACCCCTCCACTTT; cdr3_aa: CAWSVSGSSYNSPLHF; v_call: TRBV30; clone_size: .; j_call: TRBJ1-6; d_call: .
cdr3_nt: TGTGCCAGCAGTTACGGTCTAGCGCAAGAGACCCAGTACTTC; cdr3_aa: CASSYGLAQETQYF; v_call: TRBV6-7; clone_size: .; j_call: TRBJ2-5; d_call: .
cdr3_nt: TGTGCCAGCAGCTTATTGTCCCTAGCGGGAGCCACCGGGGAGCTGTTTTTT; cdr3_aa: CASSLLSLAGATGELFF; v_call: TRBV7-3; clone_size: .; j_call: TRBJ2-2; d_call: TRBD2
cdr3_nt: TGTGCCAGCAGTGACAGGCGAAACACTGAAGCTTTCTTT; cdr3_aa: CASSDRRNTEAFF; v_call: TRBV28; clone_size: .; j_call: TRBJ1-1; d_call: .
cdr3_nt: TGCGCCTCGCGTGTGGGGCCGGGCTACGAGCAGTACTTC; cdr3_aa: CASRVGPGYEQYF; v_call: TRBV10-1; clone_size: .; j_call: TRBJ2-7; d_call: .
cdr3_nt: TGTGCCAGCAGCTTAGCGCTCGCTAGCTACGAGCAGTACTTC; cdr3_aa: CASSLALASYEQYF; v_call: TRBV7-9; clone_size: .; j_call: TRBJ2-7; d_call: .
cdr3_nt: TGTGCCAGCAGTGACCGCGCGGGAGCTGTCGGGGAGCTGTTTTTT; cdr3_aa: CASSDRAGAVGELFF; v_call: TRBV2; clone_size: .; j_call: TRBJ2-2; d_call: TRBD2
cdr3_nt: TGCGCCAGCAGCTTGGCCGCCGGGACAGCCTACGAGCAGTACTTC; cdr3_aa: CASSLAAGTAYEQYF; v_call: TRBV5-1; clone_size: .; j_call: TRBJ2-7; d_call: TRBD1
cdr3_nt: TGTGCCAGCAGCCCCCAGGGACTAGCGACCCACGAGCAGTACTTC; cdr3_aa: CASSPQGLATHEQYF; v_call: TRBV7-3; clone_size: .; j_call: TRBJ2-7; d_call: TRBD2
cdr3_nt: TGTGCCACCCAAGGGGGGGCGAACTATGGCTACACCTTC; cdr3_aa: CATQGGANYGYTF; v_call: TRBV15; clone_size: .; j_call: TRBJ1-2; d_call: .
cdr3_nt: TGTGCCAGCAGTCCCTCCCAAGGTCGGGCGGGAGTAGGAGAGCAGTACTTC; cdr3_aa: CASSPSQGRAGVGEQYF; v_call: TRBV27; clone_size: once; j_call: TRBJ2-7; d_call: TRBD2
cdr3_nt: TGTGCCAGCAGCTCACCCGGGGGAGAGACCCAGTACTTC; cdr3_aa: CASSSPGGETQYF; v_call: TRBV5-4; clone_size: .; j_call: TRBJ2-5; d_call: .